This entry lists 18 T cell receptor delta chains sequenced from one sample in a study of γδ T cells in repeated Plasmodium falciparum infection (dated by TCRdb to 2020 to 2022). The library was generated by multiplex PCR. TCRdb lists the instrument as Illumina MiSeq. TCRdb reprocessed the public data with the CATT caller; entries with the same nucleotide sequence were combined afterwards. This sample holds 80,000 to 95,000 delta-chain clones; around 1.4% were observed only once. Approximately 10% of the sample lies in the top ten. Vgamma9/Vdelta2+ and Vdelta2-negative gammadelta T cell populations were flow-sorted from peripheral blood mononuclear cells for bulk TCR repertoire analysis. The sample taken for sequencing was gamma-delta T cells from blood. The source of these receptors is a pool of human donors (malaria-infected and uninfected, not separated).

This clone came up a few times. The TCRdb record carries a much larger clone's protein, which differs from this DNA's translation at residue 12; a read error is the likely cause, and the protein listed here is the DNA translation. The rearrangement links TRDV2 to TRDJ1; D perhaps matches TRDD3 (6 bases). The J gene was missing in TCRdb and was found by matching the end of the DNA to germline. Trimming cost V 3 bases and J 0 bases, with 31 bases left between them. Germline CDR1 GEAIGNYY, CDR2 EKD. There are 21 residues in the CDR3. As DNA, the CDR3 is TGTGCCTGTGACCCTCTACACGTGTCTGGGGTAGAAGTGCCGTACACCGATAAACTCATCTTT. Residues: CACDPLHVSGVEVPYTDKLIF.

At least ten counts were recorded for this clone. The CDR3 coding sequence is TGTGCTCTTGGGGAACTTCACCTTTCCCATCCCCTGGTGGGGGATACGGGCACCGATAAACTCATCTTT. Translation gives CALGELHLSHPLVGDTGTDKLIF. This sequence joins TRDV1 and TRDJ1; the match to TRDD3 covers 11 bases. The germline CDR1 and CDR2 sequences are TSWWSYY and QGS. Trimming took 0 bases from V and 1 from J; bases not matched to a gene: 22. The CDR3 sequence is 23 residues long.

This clone was observed many times. The chain is built from TRDV1 and TRDJ1, with TRDD3 matching 9 bases. With 0 bases clipped from V and 0 bases from J, the junction kept 14 bases outside the gene matches. The CDR3 loop spans 20 amino acids. The V gene's germline CDR1 is TSWWSYY and CDR2 QGS. CDR3: CALGELHLGWGIQYTDKLIF. CDR3 coding DNA: TGTGCTCTTGGGGAACTCCACCTAGGCTGGGGGATCCAATACACCGATAAACTCATCTTT.

In its sample, this clone was seen a few times. This probably arose from a read error, given a far larger clone one base away. This sample includes further DNA sequences coding for the same CDR3. This chain links TRDV1 with TRDJ1; 8 bases match TRDD3. The J gene is absent in TCRdb and was assigned here via DNA matching to germline. Germline CDR1 and CDR2: TSWWSYY and QGS. This CDR3 contains 26 residues. The CDR3 DNA sequence: TGTGCTCTTGGGGAACTGGGGAGGGGCCTTCCCACGCCCTGGGGGAGAAACCTGATGTACACCGACAAACTCATCTTT. It translates to CALGELGRGLPTPWGRNLMYTDKLIF.

Remarks on this clone: This DNA translates differently at residue 5 from the TCRdb protein, which is that of a much larger clone; a read error is likely, and the protein shown is the DNA's own translation. The chain recombines TRDV2 with TRDJ1; 12 bases agree with TRDD3. TCRdb lists no J gene, so it was determined here by aligning the DNA to germline. The CDR3 has 22 amino acids. The germline V gene encodes CDR1 GEAIGNYY and CDR2 EKD. V lost 3 bases and J lost 8; bases outside the gene matches: 30. The CDR3 here is CACDAVITGGYRAKRGTAKLIF. The DNA for the CDR3 is TGTGCCTGTGACGCCGTAATAACTGGGGGATACAGGGCAAAAAGGGGTACGGCAAAACTCATCTTT.

Note on this clone: A far more abundant clone sits one base away, making this likely a read error. Distinct nucleotide sequences in the sample also encode this CDR3. The genes are TRDV1 and TRDJ2; D call uncertain. In the absence of a J gene in TCRdb, the DNA was matched to germline to assign it here. This CDR3 spans 14 amino acids. Trimming stripped 4 bases from V and 11 bases from J, with 17 bases between. Germline V gene data show CDR1 as TSWWSYY and CDR2 as QGS. The CDR3 bases are TGTGCTCTTGGGGGCTCCGGATCGATAGCGCAACTCTTCTTT. Protein product: CALGGSGSIAQLFF.

This clone was observed at least ten times. The protein held in TCRdb is that of a much larger clone and does not match this DNA's translation at residue 7, likely because of a read error; the protein shown is translated from the DNA. The chain is built from TRDV1 and TRDJ1; 10 bases match TRDD3. TCRdb gives no J gene; it was assigned here by matching the DNA to germline. The CDR3 consists of 23 residues. V trimming: 1 base; J trimming: 0 bases; junction bases outside the gene matches: 23. Looked up from germline, CDR1 is TSWWSYY and CDR2 is QGS. The DNA for the CDR3 is TGTGCTCTTGGGGAACGGTATCCTACAGGAGGGTGGGGGATACCCCCCTACACCGATAAACTCATCTTT. Translated: CALGERYPTGGWGIPPYTDKLIF.

By share, this clone ranks as medium-sized. Other DNA sequences in the same sample also yield this CDR3. This chain links TRDV1 with TRDJ1, with 11 positions matching TRDD3. Germline trimming cut 0 bases from V and 0 bases from J; bases unmatched to any gene: 9. Germline CDR1 TSWWSYY, CDR2 QGS. The CDR3 spans 19 residues. CDR3 amino acids: CALGELGWGIPSYTDKLIF. In nucleotides, the CDR3 is TGTGCTCTTGGGGAACTAGGCTGGGGGATACCCTCATACACCGATAAACTCATCTTT.

Worth noting for this clone: This is likely an artifact of a read error, given a far larger clone one base away. This specimen includes other DNA sequences encoding the same CDR3. The V and J genes are TRDV1 and TRDJ1; TRDD2 aligns across 7 bases. J was trimmed by 0 bases and V by 3 bases; bases with no gene match: 25. Germline CDR1 reads TSWWSYY; CDR2 reads QGS. This CDR3 is 22 amino acids long. The CDR3 loop reads CALGELSYLIRTKGSYTDKLIF. In DNA form, the CDR3 reads TGTGCTCTTGGGGAGCTTTCCTACCTTATCCGTACGAAGGGGTCGTACACCGATAAACTCATCTTT.

The table lists this clone with a few counts. This DNA's translation differs at residue 4 from TCRdb's protein, which comes from a much larger clone; a read error is likely, and the protein shown is translated from the DNA. As DNA, the CDR3 is TGTGCTCTTGAGGAAACCCTGCCTGGGGGATACCGATACACCGATAAACTCATCTTT. Translating it yields CALEETLPGGYRYTDKLIF. V and J are TRDV1 and TRDJ1; TRDD3 matches at 11 bases. In germline, CDR1 is TSWWSYY, CDR2 QGS. This CDR3 comprises 19 residues.

This clone was detected only a few times. TCRdb pairs this DNA with a much larger clone's protein that differs at residue 12, likely a read error; the protein shown was translated from the DNA. V is TRDV2 and J is TRDJ1; no clear D. Here the J gene came from matching the DNA to germline, since TCRdb omits it. The CDR3 length is 15 residues. Germline V CDR1 and CDR2: GEAIGNYY, EKD. CDR3 in amino acids: CACDPLSPYTDILIF. The CDR3 coding sequence is TGTGCCTGTGACCCCTTGTCCCCGTACACCGATATACTCATCTTT.

This clone occurred a few times. A much larger clone lies a single base off, so this may be a read error. Other DNA sequences within the sample encode an identical CDR3. The rearrangement joins TRDV1 to TRDJ1; 9 bases fit TRDD2. This CDR3 has 21 amino acids. Per germline, CDR1 TSWWSYY and CDR2 QGS. In nucleotides, the CDR3 is TGTGCTCTGGGGGTCTCGCCTTCCTACGTAGTACTGGCCGAGTACACCGATAAGCTCATCTTT. Protein sequence: CALGVSPSYVVLAEYTDKLIF.

Comments on this clone: TCRdb's listed protein matches a much larger clone and diverges from this DNA's translation at residue 4, likely through a read error; the protein shown comes from the DNA. The chain uses TRDV2 and TRDJ1; D ambiguous. Trimming removed 5 bases from V and 3 bases from J, with 21 bases in between. Germline CDR1 and CDR2: GEAIGNYY and EKD. The CDR3 runs 16 residues. For the CDR3, the DNA is TGTGCCTGTGCCCAATGCCGCCCCTCCAAGCCCGATAAACTCATCTTT. It yields the protein CACAQCRPSKPDKLIF.

This clone was picked up many times. TCRdb records a much larger clone's protein for this DNA, with a difference at residue 19 that likely arises from a read error; the protein given is the translation of the DNA. The chain links TRDV1 to TRDJ2, with 11 bases that match TRDD3. TCRdb records no J gene; here it was assigned by comparing the DNA to germline. Germline loops: CDR1 TSWWSYY, CDR2 QGS. The CDR3 is 22 amino acids. Written as DNA, the CDR3 is TGTGCTCTTGGGAGCAACCGGCCTTCCCCTTACTGGGGGATAATTTTGACAGCACGACTCTTCTTT. Amino acid sequence: CALGSNRPSPYWGIILTARLFF.

This clone appeared a few times. With a far larger clone one base away, a read error is the likely cause. At the DNA level, this CDR3 is encoded by other sequences in the same sample as well. The chain couples TRDV2 to TRDJ1, with D tentatively TRDD3 (5 bases). TCRdb carries no J gene annotation; the J gene was assigned here by matching the DNA with germline. The length of the CDR3 is 16 residues. The ends were cut back, 3 bases at V and 1 base at J, with 17 bases in the middle. Germline V gene lookup returns CDR1 GEAIGNYY and CDR2 EKD. CDR3 protein: CACDHLGVMSTDKLIF. The DNA for the CDR3 is TGTGCCTGTGACCACCTTGGGGTAATGTCCACCGATAAACTCATCTTT.

This clone was detected ten times or more. A single base is all that separates this from a far larger clone, so a read error is likely. In nucleotides, the CDR3 is TGTGCCTGTGACGCCTGGGGGATGACAGCACAACTCTTCTTT. Translated, it gives CACDAWGMTAQLFF. The chain uses TRDV2 and TRDJ2; 8 bases map to TRDD3. The CDR3 totals 14 residues. Germline trimming cut 3 bases from V and 3 bases from J; bases unmatched to any gene: 2. Germline lookup yields CDR1 GEAIGNYY and CDR2 EKD.

In this sample, this clone turned up many times. In DNA form, the CDR3 reads TGTGCTCTTGGGGAACCGAGACCTTCTCTTACTGGGGGCCCGAGCACCGATAAACTCATCTTT. It specifies CALGEPRPSLTGGPSTDKLIF. V and J are TRDV1 and TRDJ1, with 8 bases identical to TRDD3. CDR1 is TSWWSYY, CDR2 QGS, per germline. The CDR3 runs to 21 residues. J was trimmed by 1 base and V by 1 base; bases with no gene match: 20.

This clone was observed a few times. TCRdb has a much larger clone's protein, which differs at residue 15 from the translation of this DNA, likely because of a read error; what is shown is the protein translated from the DNA. The chain has TRDV1 and TRDJ1; 13 bases line up with TRDD3. Matching the DNA to germline supplied the J gene, which TCRdb does not give. This CDR3 comprises 22 residues. The V gene's germline CDR1 is TSWWSYY and CDR2 QGS. The J segment lost 0 bases and the V segment lost 4 bases, leaving 20 bases of the junction unmatched. Written as DNA, the CDR3 is TGTGCTCTTGGGGTACCTTCCCCTACTGGGGGATACGGCGGGGCGTACACCGATAAACTCATCTTT. This translates into CALGVPSPTGGYGGAYTDKLIF.